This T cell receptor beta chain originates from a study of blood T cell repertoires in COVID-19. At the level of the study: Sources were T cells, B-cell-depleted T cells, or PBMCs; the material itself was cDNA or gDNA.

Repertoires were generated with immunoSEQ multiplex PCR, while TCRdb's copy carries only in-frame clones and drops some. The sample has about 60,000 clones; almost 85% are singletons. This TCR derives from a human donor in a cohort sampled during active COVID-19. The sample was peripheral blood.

The CDR3 DNA reads TGTGCCAGCAGTTACAGGGGCTCCTACGAGCAGTACTTC. This gives the protein CASSYRGSYEQYF. The genes are TRBV2 and TRBJ2-7; 7 bases line up with TRBD1. CDR3 length equals 13 residues. V was pared by 5 bases and J by 0 bases, with 1 base of the junction left unmatched. Per the germline V gene, CDR1 is SNHLY and CDR2 is FYNNEI.